Shown below are 21 T cell receptor beta chains from a single sample sequenced in a study of blood T cell repertoires in COVID-19. The data were produced by immunoSEQ multiplex PCR, yet TCRdb's version contains in-frame clones alone and is incomplete. The sample contains 220,000 or so clones, around 82% of which appear only once. Source material: peripheral blood. The receptors shown here come from a woman of 80 years or more with acute or convalescent COVID-19.

This clone was picked up a small number of times. The chain links TRBV27 to TRBJ1-3; 9 bases are shared with TRBD1. J was trimmed by 3 bases and V by 5 bases; bases with no gene match: 11. This CDR3 region has 17 residues. Germline V gene lookup returns CDR1 MNHEY and CDR2 SMNVEV (reference sequence). The CDR3 is CASSLTYRGRNGNTIYF. The CDR3 DNA follows: TGTGCCAGCAGTCTTACCTACAGGGGGCGGAATGGAAACACCATATATTTT.

This clone came up once. The chain's CDR3 is CASSVSGSNQPQHF. The CDR3 coding sequence is TGTGCCAGCAGTGTATCAGGTAGCAATCAGCCCCAGCATTTT. This chain links TRBV2 with TRBJ1-5; D remains ambiguous. This CDR3 contains 14 residues. The V gene's germline CDR1 is SNHLY and CDR2 FYNNEI. Between the trimmed V and J ends, which lost 4 bases and 0 bases, there was a span of 7 bases.

The V and J genes are TRBV5-1 and TRBJ2-3, with 11 nucleotides matching TRBD2. CDR3 length: 18 amino acids. CDR1 and CDR2 from the germline V gene are SGHRS and YFSETQ. Unmatched junction bases numbered 8, after V lost 0 bases and J lost 2 bases. CDR3 region: CASSLGTSGRAATDTQYF. The CDR3 DNA reads as TGCGCCAGCAGCTTGGGGACTAGCGGGCGGGCTGCCACAGATACGCAGTATTTT.

CDR3 protein: CASRQAGDYGYTF. The CDR3 nucleotides are TGTGCCAGCAGGCAAGCAGGGGACTATGGCTACACCTTC. The genes are TRBV25-1 and TRBJ1-2, with D maybe TRBD1 (6 bases). Trimming removed 6 bases from V and 3 bases from J, with 11 bases in between. From germline, CDR1 is MGHDK and CDR2 SYGVNS. The CDR3 sequence is 13 residues long.

The chain combines TRBV6-4 with TRBJ1-1, with a tentative D call TRBD1 (6 bases). CDR3 length: 14 amino acids. V shed 4 bases and J shed 2 bases, with 11 bases lying between them. Germline loops: CDR1 MRHNA, CDR2 SNTAGT. The CDR3 is CASSVKTGNTEAFF. The CDR3 nucleotides are TGTGCCAGCAGTGTAAAGACAGGAAACACTGAAGCTTTCTTT.

This clone came up a few times. This specimen includes other DNA sequences encoding the same CDR3. V and J are TRBV11-2 and TRBJ1-3; D not certain. Germline V CDR1 and CDR2: SGHAT, FQNNGV. V lost 1 base and J lost 7, with 8 bases in between. CDR3 length: 13 amino acids. DNA for the CDR3: TGTGCCAGCAGCTTAGCGGGAGGGAACACCATATATTTT. This sequence encodes CASSLAGGNTIYF.

The rearrangement joins TRBV7-3 to TRBJ2-1; 10 bases match TRBD1. Looked up from germline, CDR1 is SGHTA and CDR2 is FQGTGA. This CDR3 has 17 residues. Trimming removed 4 bases from V and 2 bases from J; junction bases left unmatched: 8. In nucleotides, the CDR3 is TGTGCCAGCAGCTCTACAACCGGGACAGGGGCCTACAATGAGCAGTTCTTC. Translating gives CASSSTTGTGAYNEQFF.

The genes are TRBV5-4 and TRBJ2-1, with TRBD2 matching over 13 bases. V trimming: 5 bases; J trimming: 0 bases; junction bases outside the gene matches: 14. CDR1 and CDR2 (germline): SGHNT, YYREEE (reference sequence). The CDR3 totals 20 residues. CDR3 sequence reads: CASRGRLAGGPPLSYNEQFF. Written as DNA, the CDR3 is TGTGCCAGCAGGGGGAGACTAGCGGGGGGTCCTCCCCTCTCCTACAATGAGCAGTTCTTC.

The rearrangement joins TRBV25-1 to TRBJ2-3, with TRBD2 identical over 7 bases. Germline trimming cut 9 bases from V and 4 bases from J; bases unmatched to any gene: 10. This CDR3 spans 14 amino acids. The V gene's germline CDR1 is MGHDK and CDR2 SYGVNS. The DNA of the CDR3 is TGTGCCAGTTCGACTAGCAAGGGGCCAGATACGCAGTATTTT. This gives the protein CASSTSKGPDTQYF. Filled out from reference TRBV25-1 and TRBJ2-3, the complete variable domain reads EADIYQTPRYLVIGTGKKITLECSQTMGHDKMYWYQQDPGMELHLIHYSYGVNSTEKGDLSSESTVSRIRTEHFPLTLESARPSHTSQYLCASSTSKGPDTQYFGPGTRLTVL.

The chain recombines TRBV15 with TRBJ2-7; a weak D match, TRBD1 (5 bases). The CDR3 runs to 17 residues. Germline CDR1 reads LNHNV; CDR2 reads YYDKDF (reference sequence). V was pared by 0 bases and J by 0 bases, with 15 bases between. CDR3 in amino acids: CATSRDRGSPSSYEQYF. The DNA for the CDR3 is TGTGCCACCAGCAGAGATAGGGGCAGCCCGAGCTCCTACGAGCAGTACTTC.

The chain combines TRBV19 with TRBJ1-3, with D possibly matching TRBD1 (5 bases). Trimming took 10 bases from V and 1 from J, leaving 14 bases between them. CDR3 length equals 14 residues. CDR1 is LNHDA and CDR2 is SQIVND in the germline V gene (reference sequence). The CDR3 nucleotides read TGTGCCACCCGGGAGGGGAGTTCTGGAAACACCATATATTTT. The encoded protein is CATREGSSGNTIYF.

The rearrangement links TRBV7-9 to TRBJ2-1; perhaps TRBD2 as D (6 bases). Germline CDR1 reads SEHNR; CDR2 reads FQNEAQ (reference sequence). There are 13 residues in the CDR3. Trimming left V 4 bases short and J 3 bases short, with 7 bases between. This CDR3 reads CASSYGGYNEQFF. DNA of the CDR3: TGTGCCAGCAGCTACGGGGGCTACAATGAGCAGTTCTTC.

The sample holds one count of this clone. The chain employs TRBV15 and TRBJ1-1; no reliable D call. This CDR3 has 15 residues. Trimming left V 1 base short and J 1 base short, with 10 bases between. The germline gives CDR1 LNHNV, CDR2 YYDKDF (reference sequence). The DNA of the CDR3 is TGTGCCACCAGCAGAGGGCCGGAGAAGAACACTGAAGCTTTCTTT. Amino acids: CATSRGPEKNTEAFF.

DNA of the CDR3: TGTGCCAGCAGTGGTGGTTTGGGGGGGTCGGGTCAGCCCCAGCATTTT. This translates into CASSGGLGGSGQPQHF. The chain is built from TRBV6-1 and TRBJ1-5; tentative D call: TRBD1 (5 bases). The CDR3 loop spans 16 amino acids. Germline-derived CDR1 and CDR2 are MNHNS and SASEGT. V was trimmed by 4 bases and J by 6 bases, leaving 19 bases between them.

The rearrangement joins TRBV30 to TRBJ2-7; 9 positions match TRBD1. CDR1 GTSNPN and CDR2 SVGIG come from the germline V gene (reference sequence). CDR3 size: 13 residues. V lost 4 bases and J lost 4; bases outside the gene matches: 5. CDR3 loop: CAWMDRGRYEQYF. The CDR3, as DNA: TGTGCCTGGATGGACAGGGGTAGGTACGAGCAGTACTTC.

The chain joins TRBV5-1 to TRBJ1-6, with TRBD1 matching over 7 bases. The CDR3 runs 17 residues. The germline CDR1 and CDR2 sequences are SGHRS and YFSETQ. The V gene end was trimmed by 0 bases and the J gene end by 2 bases; junction bases not matched to a gene: 5. The CDR3 nucleotides read TGCGCCAGCAGCTTGGGGGACAGTGTCCCCTATAATTCACCCCTCCACTTT. It translates to CASSLGDSVPYNSPLHF.

This chain uses TRBV12-5 with TRBJ2-7, with D maybe TRBD1 (5 bases). CDR1 and CDR2 (germline): LGHNT, FRNRAP. This CDR3 has 13 amino acids. Trimming removed 7 bases from V and 0 bases from J, with 10 bases in between. The CDR3 reads CASARDTSYEQYF. The CDR3 DNA is TGTGCTAGTGCCAGGGATACCTCCTACGAGCAGTACTTC.

The chain recombines TRBV23-1 with TRBJ1-5; D not certain. TRBV23-1 is identified as an open reading frame with a role that is uncertain. V was cut by 0 bases and J by 0 bases, with 12 bases left in between. The CDR3 covers 17 residues. The CDR3: CASSQSMGGDSNQPQHF. The CDR3 nucleotides are TGCGCCAGCAGTCAATCGATGGGAGGTGATAGCAATCAGCCCCAGCATTTT.

This clone was detected once. The gene calls are TRBV5-1 and TRBJ2-3; weak D call: TRBD1 (5 bases). Between the trimmed V and J ends, which lost 1 base and 2 bases, there was a span of 8 bases. This CDR3 contains 14 residues. Germline V gene sequence: CDR1 SGHRS, CDR2 YFSETQ. DNA of the CDR3: TGCGCCAGCAGCTTGCAGGGAATCACAGATACGCAGTATTTT. Its translation: CASSLQGITDTQYF.

This clone was seen just once. The chain joins TRBV3-1 (or the pseudogene TRBV3-2) to TRBJ2-7, with D possibly TRBD1 on 5 matching bases. V was shortened by 3 bases and J by 6 bases, with 18 bases between the two germline ends. Looked up from germline, CDR1 is LGHDT and CDR2 is YNNKEL (reference sequence). The CDR3 is made up of 15 amino acids. The CDR3 region has the DNA TGTGCCAGCAGCCAGGGGCAGATGCCGTCTAGCGAGCAGTACTTC. Encoded protein: CASSQGQMPSSEQYF.

A single count supports this clone. V and J are TRBV6-5 and TRBJ2-7; 11 positions match TRBD2. Trimming at V came to 5 bases and at J to 3 bases, leaving 6 bases not matched to a gene. This CDR3 spans 15 amino acids. CDR1 is MNHEY, CDR2 SVGAGI, per germline. The CDR3 sequence: CASSTLAGALYEQYF. CDR3 sequence (DNA): TGTGCCAGCAGTACACTAGCGGGGGCACTCTACGAGCAGTACTTC.